This T cell receptor beta chain was sequenced in a study of T cell responses to AZD1222 COVID-19 vaccine. A word on this clone: Its specificity is unknown.

Germline assignment: CDR1 DFQATT and CDR2 SNEGSKA (reference sequence). V dropped 6 bases and J dropped 7 bases, with 9 bases sitting between them. The CDR3 spans 10 residues. Generated by immunoSEQ multiplex PCR, the TCRdb table keeps only in-frame clones and is missing some. The table records roughly 80,000 clones, more than 85% of them present only once. Study-wide results and limits: A mostly white British donor set with more females was recruited, and clonal diversity was possibly underestimated. Of spike-specific TCRs, nearly half reportedly target regions left unmutated in variants. Just 5 to 7 AZD1222 recipients were seropositive at baseline. Sampling that yielded the repertoires occurred only after the peak T cell response.

The chain recombines TRBV20-1 with TRBJ1-1, with no clear D. The source material was peripheral blood, sampled 28 days after the second AZD1222 dose. This receptor was obtained from an adult who received the AZD1222 COVID-19 vaccine. CDR3 DNA: TGCAGTGCGAGCCCTGTTGAAGCTTTCTTT. Its protein is CSASPVEAFF.